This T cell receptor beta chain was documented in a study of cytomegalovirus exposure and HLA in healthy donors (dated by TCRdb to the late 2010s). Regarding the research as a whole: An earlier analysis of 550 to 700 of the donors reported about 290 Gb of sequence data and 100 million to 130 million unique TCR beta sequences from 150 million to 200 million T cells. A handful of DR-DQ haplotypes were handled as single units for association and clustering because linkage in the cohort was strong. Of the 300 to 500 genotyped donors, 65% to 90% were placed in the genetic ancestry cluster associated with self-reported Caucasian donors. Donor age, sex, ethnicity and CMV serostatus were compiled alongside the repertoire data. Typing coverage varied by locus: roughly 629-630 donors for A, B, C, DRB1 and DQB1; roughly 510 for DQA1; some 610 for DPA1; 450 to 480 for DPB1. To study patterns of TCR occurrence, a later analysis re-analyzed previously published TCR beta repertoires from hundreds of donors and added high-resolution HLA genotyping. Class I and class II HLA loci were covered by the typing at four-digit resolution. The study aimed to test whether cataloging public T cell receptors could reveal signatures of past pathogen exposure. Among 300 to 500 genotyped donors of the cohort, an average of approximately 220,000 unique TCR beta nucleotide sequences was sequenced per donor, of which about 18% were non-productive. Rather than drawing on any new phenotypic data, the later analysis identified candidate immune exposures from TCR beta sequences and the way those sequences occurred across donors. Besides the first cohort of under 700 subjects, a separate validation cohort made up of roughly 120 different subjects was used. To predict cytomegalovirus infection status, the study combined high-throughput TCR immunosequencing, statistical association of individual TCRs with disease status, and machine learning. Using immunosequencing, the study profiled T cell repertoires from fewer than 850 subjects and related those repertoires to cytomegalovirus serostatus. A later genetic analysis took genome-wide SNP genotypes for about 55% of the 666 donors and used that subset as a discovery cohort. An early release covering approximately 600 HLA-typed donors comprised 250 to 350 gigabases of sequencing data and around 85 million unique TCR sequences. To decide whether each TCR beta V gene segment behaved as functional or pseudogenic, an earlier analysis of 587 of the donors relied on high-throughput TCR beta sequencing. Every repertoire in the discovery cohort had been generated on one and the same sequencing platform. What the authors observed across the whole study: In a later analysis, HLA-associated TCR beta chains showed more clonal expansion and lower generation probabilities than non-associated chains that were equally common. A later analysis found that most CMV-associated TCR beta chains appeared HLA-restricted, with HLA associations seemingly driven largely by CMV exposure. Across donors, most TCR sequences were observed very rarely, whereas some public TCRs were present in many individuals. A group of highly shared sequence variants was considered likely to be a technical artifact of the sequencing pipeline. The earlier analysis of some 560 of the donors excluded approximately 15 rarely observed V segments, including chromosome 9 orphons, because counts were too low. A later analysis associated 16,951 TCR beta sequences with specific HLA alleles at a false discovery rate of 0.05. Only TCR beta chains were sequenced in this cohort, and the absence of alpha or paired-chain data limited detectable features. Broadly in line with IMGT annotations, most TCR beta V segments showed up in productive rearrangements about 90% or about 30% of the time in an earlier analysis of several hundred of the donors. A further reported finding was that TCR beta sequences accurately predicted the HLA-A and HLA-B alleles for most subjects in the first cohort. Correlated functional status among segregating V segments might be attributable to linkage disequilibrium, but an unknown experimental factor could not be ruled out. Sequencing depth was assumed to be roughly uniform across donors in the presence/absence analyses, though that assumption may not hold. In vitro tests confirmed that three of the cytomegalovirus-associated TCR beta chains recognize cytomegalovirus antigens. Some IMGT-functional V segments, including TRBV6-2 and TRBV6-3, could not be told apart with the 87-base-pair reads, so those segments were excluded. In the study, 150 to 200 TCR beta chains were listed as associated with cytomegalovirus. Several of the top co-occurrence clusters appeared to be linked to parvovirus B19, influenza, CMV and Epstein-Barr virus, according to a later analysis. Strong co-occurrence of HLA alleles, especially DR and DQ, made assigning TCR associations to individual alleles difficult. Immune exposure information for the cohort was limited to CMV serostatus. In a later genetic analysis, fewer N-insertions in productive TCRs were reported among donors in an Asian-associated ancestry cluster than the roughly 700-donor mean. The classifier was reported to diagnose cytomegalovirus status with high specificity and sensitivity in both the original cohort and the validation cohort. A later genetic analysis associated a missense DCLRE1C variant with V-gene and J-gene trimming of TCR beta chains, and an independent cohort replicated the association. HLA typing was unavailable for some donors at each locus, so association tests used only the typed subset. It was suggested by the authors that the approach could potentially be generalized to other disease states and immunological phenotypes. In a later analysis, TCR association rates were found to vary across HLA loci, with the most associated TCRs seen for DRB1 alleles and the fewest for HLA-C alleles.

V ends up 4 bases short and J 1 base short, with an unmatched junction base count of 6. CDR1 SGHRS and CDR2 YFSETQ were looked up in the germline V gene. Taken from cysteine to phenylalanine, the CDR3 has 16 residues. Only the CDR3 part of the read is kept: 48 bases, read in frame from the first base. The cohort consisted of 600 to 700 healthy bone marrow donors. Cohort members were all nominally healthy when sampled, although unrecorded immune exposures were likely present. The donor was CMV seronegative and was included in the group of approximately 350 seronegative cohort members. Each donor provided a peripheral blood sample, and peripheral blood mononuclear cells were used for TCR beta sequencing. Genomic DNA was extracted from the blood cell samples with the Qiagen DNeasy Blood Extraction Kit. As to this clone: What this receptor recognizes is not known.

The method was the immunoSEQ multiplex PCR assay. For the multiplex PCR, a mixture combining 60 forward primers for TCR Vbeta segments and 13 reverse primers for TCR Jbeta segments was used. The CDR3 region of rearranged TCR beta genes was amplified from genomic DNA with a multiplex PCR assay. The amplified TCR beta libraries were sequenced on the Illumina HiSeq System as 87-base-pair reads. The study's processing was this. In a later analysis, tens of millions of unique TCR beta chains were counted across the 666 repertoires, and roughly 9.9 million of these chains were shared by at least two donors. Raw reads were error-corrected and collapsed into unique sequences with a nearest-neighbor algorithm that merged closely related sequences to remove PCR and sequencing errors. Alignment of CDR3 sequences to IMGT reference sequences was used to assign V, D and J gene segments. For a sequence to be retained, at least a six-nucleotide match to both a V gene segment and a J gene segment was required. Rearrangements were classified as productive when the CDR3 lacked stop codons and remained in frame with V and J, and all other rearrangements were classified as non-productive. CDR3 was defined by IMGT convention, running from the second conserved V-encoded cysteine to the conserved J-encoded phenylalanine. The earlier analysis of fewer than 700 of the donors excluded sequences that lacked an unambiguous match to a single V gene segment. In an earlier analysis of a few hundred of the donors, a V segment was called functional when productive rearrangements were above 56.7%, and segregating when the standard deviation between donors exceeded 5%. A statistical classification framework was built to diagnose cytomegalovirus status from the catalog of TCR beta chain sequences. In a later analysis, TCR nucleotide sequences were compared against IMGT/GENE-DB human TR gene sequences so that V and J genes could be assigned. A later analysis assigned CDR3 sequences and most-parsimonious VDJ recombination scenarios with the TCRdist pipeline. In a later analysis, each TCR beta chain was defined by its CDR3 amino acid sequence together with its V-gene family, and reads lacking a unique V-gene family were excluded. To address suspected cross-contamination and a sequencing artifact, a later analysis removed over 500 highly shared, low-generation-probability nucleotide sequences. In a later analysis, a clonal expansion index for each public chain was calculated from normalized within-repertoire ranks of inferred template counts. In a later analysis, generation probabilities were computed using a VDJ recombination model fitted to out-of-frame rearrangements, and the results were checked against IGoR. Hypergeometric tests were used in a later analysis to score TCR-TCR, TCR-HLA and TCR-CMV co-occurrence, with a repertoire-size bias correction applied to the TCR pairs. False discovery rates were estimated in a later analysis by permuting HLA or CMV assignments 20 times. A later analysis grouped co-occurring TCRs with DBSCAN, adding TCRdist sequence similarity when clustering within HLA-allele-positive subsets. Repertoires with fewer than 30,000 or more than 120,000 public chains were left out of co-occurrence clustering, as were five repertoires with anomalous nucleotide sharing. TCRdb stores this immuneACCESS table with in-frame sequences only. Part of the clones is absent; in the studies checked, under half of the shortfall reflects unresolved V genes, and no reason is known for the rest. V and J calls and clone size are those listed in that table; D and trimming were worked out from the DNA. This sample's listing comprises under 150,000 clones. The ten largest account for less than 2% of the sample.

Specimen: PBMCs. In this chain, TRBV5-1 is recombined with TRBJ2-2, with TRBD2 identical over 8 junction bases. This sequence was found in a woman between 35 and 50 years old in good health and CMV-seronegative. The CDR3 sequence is CASSAGGRMNTGELFF. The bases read TGCGCCAGCAGCGCGGGGGGACGGATGAACACCGGGGAGCTGTTTTTT.